The T cell receptor (beta chain) described here comes from a study of technical replicates of blood from a few donors. CDR1 MGHRA and CDR2 YSYEKL come from the germline V gene. The CDR3 runs to 15 residues. Trimming took 4 bases from V and 11 from J; bases not matched to a gene: 13. The method was immunoSEQ multiplex PCR; TCRdb's version includes in-frame clones alone and lacks a portion of them. Among about 81,000 clones listed, about 96% were seen once. The source material was T cells isolated from PBMCs. The TCR originated in a human donor in good health. This chain links TRBV4-1 with TRBJ1-4; 7 positions match TRBD1. CDR3 nucleotide sequence: TGCGCCAGCAGCCCCCTGACAGGGTCCCATGGGAAACTGTTTTTT. Translated, it gives CASSPLTGSHGKLFF.